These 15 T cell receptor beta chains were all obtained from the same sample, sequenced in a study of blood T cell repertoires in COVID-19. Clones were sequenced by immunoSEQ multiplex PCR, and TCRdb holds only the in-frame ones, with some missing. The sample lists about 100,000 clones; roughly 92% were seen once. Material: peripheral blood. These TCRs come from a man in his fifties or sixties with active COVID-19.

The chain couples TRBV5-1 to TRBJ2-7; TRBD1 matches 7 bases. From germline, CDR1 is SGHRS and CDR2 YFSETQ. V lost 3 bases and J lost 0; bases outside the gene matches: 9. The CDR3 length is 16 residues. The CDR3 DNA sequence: TGCGCCAGCAGCTCCGGGACAGCGGTGAGCTCCTACGAGCAGTACTTC. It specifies CASSSGTAVSSYEQYF.

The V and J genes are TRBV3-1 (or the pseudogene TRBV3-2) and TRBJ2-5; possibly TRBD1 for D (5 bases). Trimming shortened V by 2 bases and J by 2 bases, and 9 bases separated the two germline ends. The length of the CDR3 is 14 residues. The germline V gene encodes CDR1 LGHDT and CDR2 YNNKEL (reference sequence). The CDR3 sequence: CASSQRGSQETQYF. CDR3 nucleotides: TGTGCCAGCAGCCAAAGGGGATCTCAAGAGACCCAGTACTTC.

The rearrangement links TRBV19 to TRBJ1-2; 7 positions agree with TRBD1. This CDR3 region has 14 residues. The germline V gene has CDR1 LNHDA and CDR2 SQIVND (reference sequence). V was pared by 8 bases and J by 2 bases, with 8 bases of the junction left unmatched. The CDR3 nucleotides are TGTGCCAGTGGAGTGGACAGGAGCAACTATGGCTACACCTTC. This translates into CASGVDRSNYGYTF.

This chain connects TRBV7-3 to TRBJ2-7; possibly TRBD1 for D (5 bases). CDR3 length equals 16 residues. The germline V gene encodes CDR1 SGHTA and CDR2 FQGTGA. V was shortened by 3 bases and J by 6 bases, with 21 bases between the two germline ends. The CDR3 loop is CASSLDNGPPSREQYF. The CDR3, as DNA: TGTGCCAGCAGCTTGGACAATGGTCCCCCCTCTCGCGAGCAGTACTTC. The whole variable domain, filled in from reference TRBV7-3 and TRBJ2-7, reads GAGVSQTPSNKVTEKGKYVELRCDPISGHTALYWYRQSLGQGPEFLIYFQGTGAADDSGLPNDRFFAVRPEGSVSTLKIQRTERGDSAVYLCASSLDNGPPSREQYFGPGTRLTVT.

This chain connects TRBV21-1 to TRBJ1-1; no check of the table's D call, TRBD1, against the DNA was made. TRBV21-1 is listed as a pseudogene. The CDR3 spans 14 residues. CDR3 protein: CASSRRRGNTEAFF. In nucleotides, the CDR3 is TGTGCCAGCAGCAGAAGAAGGGGGAACACTGAAGCTTTCTTT.

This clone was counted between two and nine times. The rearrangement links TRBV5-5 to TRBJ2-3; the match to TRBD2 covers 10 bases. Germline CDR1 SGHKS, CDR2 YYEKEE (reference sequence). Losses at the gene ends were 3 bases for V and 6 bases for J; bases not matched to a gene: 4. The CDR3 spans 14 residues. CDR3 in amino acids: CASSYLAGADTQYF. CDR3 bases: TGTGCCAGCAGCTACCTAGCGGGGGCTGATACGCAGTATTTT.

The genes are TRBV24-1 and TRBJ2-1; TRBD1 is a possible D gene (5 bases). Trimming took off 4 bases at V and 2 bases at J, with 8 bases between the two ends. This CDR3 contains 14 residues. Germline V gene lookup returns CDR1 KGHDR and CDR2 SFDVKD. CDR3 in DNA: TGTGCCACCAGTGACACAGGAGCCTACAATGAGCAGTTCTTC. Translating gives CATSDTGAYNEQFF.

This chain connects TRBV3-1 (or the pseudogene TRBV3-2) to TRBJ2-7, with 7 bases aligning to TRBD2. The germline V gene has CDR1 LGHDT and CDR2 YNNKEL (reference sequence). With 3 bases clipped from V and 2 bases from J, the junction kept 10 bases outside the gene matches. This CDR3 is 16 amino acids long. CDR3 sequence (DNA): TGTGCCAGCAGCCAGAGGACGGGGGGATCTCCCTACGAGCAGTACTTC. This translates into CASSQRTGGSPYEQYF.

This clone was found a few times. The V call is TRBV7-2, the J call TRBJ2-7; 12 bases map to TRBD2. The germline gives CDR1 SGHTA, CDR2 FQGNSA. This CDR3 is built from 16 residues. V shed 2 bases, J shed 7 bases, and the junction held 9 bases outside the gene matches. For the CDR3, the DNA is TGTGCCAGCAGCTTATTGCTAGCGGGAGGGCCCGGGGAGCAGTACGTC. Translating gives CASSLLLAGGPGEQYV.

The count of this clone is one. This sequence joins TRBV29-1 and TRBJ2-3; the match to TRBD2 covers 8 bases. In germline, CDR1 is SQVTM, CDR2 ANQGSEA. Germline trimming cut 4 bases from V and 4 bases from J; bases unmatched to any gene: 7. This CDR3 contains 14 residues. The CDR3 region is CSVAVTSVPDTQYF. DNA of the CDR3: TGCAGCGTTGCTGTGACTAGCGTTCCAGATACGCAGTATTTT.

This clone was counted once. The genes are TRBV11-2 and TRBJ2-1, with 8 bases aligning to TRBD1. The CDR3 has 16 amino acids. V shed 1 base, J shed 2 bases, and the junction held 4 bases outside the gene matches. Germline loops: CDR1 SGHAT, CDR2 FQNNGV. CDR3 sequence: CASSLVAGGPYNEQFF. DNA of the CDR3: TGTGCCAGCAGCTTAGTGGCAGGGGGCCCCTACAATGAGCAGTTCTTC.

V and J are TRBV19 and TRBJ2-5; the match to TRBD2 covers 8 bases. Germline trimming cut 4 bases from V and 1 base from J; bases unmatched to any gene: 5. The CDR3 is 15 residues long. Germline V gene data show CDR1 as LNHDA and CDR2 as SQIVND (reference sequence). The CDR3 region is CASSNSGDLQETQYF. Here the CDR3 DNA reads TGTGCCAGTAGTAATAGCGGGGACCTCCAAGAGACCCAGTACTTC.

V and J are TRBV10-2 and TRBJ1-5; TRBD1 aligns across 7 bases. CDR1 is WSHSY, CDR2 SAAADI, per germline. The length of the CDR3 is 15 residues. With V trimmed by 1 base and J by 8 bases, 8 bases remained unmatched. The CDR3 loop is CASSEYRGGSEPQHF. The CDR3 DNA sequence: TGCGCCAGCAGTGAGTACAGGGGAGGTTCGGAGCCCCAGCATTTT.

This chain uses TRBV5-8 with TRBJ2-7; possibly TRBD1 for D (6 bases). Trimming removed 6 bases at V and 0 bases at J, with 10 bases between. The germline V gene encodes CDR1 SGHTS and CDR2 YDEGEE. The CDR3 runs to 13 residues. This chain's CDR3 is CASTRGLSYEQYF. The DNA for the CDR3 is TGTGCCAGCACCAGGGGTCTCTCCTACGAGCAGTACTTC. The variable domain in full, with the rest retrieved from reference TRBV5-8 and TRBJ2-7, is EAGVTQSPTHLIKTRGQQATLRCSPISGHTSVYWYQQALGLGLQFLLWYDEGEERNRGNFPPRFSGRQFPNYSSELNVNALELEDSALYLCASTRGLSYEQYFGPGTRLTVT.

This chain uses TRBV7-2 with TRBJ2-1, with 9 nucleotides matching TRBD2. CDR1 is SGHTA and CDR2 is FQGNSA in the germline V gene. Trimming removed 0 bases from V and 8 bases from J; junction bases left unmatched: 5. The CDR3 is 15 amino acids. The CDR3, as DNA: TGTGCCAGCAGCTTAGCCGGGACTAGCACCGATGAGCAGTTCTTC. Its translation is CASSLAGTSTDEQFF.